Listed here are 5 T cell receptor beta chains from one sample, sequenced in a study of T cell responses to AZD1222 COVID-19 vaccine. TCRdb keeps only in-frame clones here, not all; method: immunoSEQ multiplex PCR. The data hold tens of thousands of clones, with about 88% observed a single time. Source: peripheral blood, taken on day 0 of AZD1222 vaccination. Receptor source: an adult in good health.

The rearrangement links TRBV27 to TRBJ2-1; weak D call: TRBD2 (5 bases). Per the germline V gene, CDR1 is MNHEY and CDR2 is SMNVEV (reference sequence). V was trimmed by 6 bases and J by 10 bases, leaving 13 bases between them. This CDR3 region has 12 residues. CDR3 residues: CASSRATGEQFF. CDR3 nucleotides: TGTGCCAGCAGCCGAGCTACGGGAGAGCAGTTCTTC.

This clone was seen a single time. The chain links TRBV5-5 to TRBJ2-3; either TRBD1 or TRBD2 may supply D (5 bases each). The V gene lost 2 bases and the J gene lost 3 bases, with 16 bases spanning the gap. Germline V CDR1 and CDR2: SGHKS, YYEKEE (reference sequence). This CDR3 has 16 amino acids. Written as DNA, the CDR3 is TGTGCCAGCAGCTTTTCCGGGGCCCCCGGAACAGATACGCAGTATTTT. Translation gives CASSFSGAPGTDTQYF.

This clone was seen a single time. The DNA for the CDR3 is TGCGCCAGCAGTGAGTTAGGGACAGGGTTATATGGCTACACCTTC. Translation: CASSELGTGLYGYTF. This chain uses TRBV10-1 with TRBJ1-2, with TRBD1 identical over 9 bases. Trimming at V came to 1 base and at J to 5 bases, leaving 5 bases not matched to a gene. The CDR3 length is 15 residues. Germline V CDR1 and CDR2: WNHNN, SYGVQD (reference sequence).

This sequence joins TRBV3-1 (or the pseudogene TRBV3-2) and TRBJ1-2, with a weak D call TRBD1 (5 bases). This CDR3 has 13 residues. Deletions cut 6 bases from V and 2 bases from J, with 10 bases between. Germline V gene data show CDR1 as LGHDT and CDR2 as YNNKEL (reference sequence). The CDR3 region is CASSPGQNYGYTF. CDR3 DNA sequence: TGTGCCAGCAGTCCAGGGCAGAACTATGGCTACACCTTC.

This rearrangement joins TRBV9 to TRBJ2-3; unclear D gene. CDR1 SGDLS and CDR2 YYNGEE come from the germline V gene. Trimming took 0 bases from V and 2 from J, leaving 10 bases between them. The CDR3 has 15 amino acids. CDR3 in DNA: TGTGCCAGCAGCGTAGGGTATGGGCTCACAGATACGCAGTATTTT. Its protein product is CASSVGYGLTDTQYF. The variable domain in full, completed from reference TRBV9 and TRBJ2-3, reads DSGVTQTPKHLITATGQRVTLRCSPRSGDLSVYWYQQSLDQGLQFLIQYYNGEERAKGNILERFSAQQFPDLHSELNLSSLELGDSALYFCASSVGYGLTDTQYFGPGTRLTVL.